This is a list of T cell receptor beta chains from one sample in a study of blood T cell repertoires in COVID-19. TCRdb's table, derived via immunoSEQ multiplex PCR, lists solely in-frame clones and lacks some. The sample contains about 110,000 clones, around 84% of which appear only once. Specimen: peripheral blood. All receptors derive from a woman aged 80 or older with active or convalescent COVID-19. The CDR3 runs from the conserved cysteine through the conserved F or W. The D gene is left open where the match is weak. The size field is filled for only some rows; it gives once, few, many or a size class.

TGTGCCAGCAGCCGGGACAGGGGATCACCCCTCCACTTT	CASSRDRGSPLHF	TRBV13	TRBJ1-6	TRBD1	few
TGTGCCGGCCGGGACAGCAAAAACTATGGCTACACCTTC	CAGRDSKNYGYTF	TRBV28	TRBJ1-2	TRBD1	-
TGTGCTAGCAGCGCCCAGGGACAGCGCCAGGAGACCCAGTACTTC	CASSAQGQRQETQYF	TRBV7-7	TRBJ2-5	TRBD1	-
TGTGCCAGCAGACCCGGGACAGGGACATATGAGCAGTTCTTC	CASRPGTGTYEQFF	TRBV2	TRBJ2-1	TRBD1	-
TGCGCCAGCGGGACAGGGGATACGCAGTATTTT	CASGTGDTQYF	TRBV10-1	TRBJ2-3	TRBD1	-
TGTGCCAGCAGCCAAGATCGGGGACAGGGGATTGAGTATGGCTACACCTTC	CASSQDRGQGIEYGYTF	TRBV4-2	TRBJ1-2	TRBD1	-
TGCGCCAGCAGCTTAACTCGTGGGACTAGCGGCTACGAGCAGTACTTC	CASSLTRGTSGYEQYF	TRBV5-1	TRBJ2-7	TRBD2	-
TGCGCCAGCAGCCTAAGACTAGCGGGAGATCCGTACGAGCAGTACTTC	CASSLRLAGDPYEQYF	TRBV5-1	TRBJ2-7	TRBD2	-
TGTGCCTGGAGTGTCCGGGGACTAGCGGGGTACAATGAGCAGTTCTTC	CAWSVRGLAGYNEQFF	TRBV30	TRBJ2-1	TRBD2	once
TGCGCCAGCAGCGCCGTAGGGACAGGGGCAACCGGGGAGCTGTTTTTT	CASSAVGTGATGELFF	TRBV5-1	TRBJ2-2	TRBD1	-
TGTGCCAGCAGCGTACCGAGACTGACCCACAACACCGGGGAGCTGTTTTTT	CASSVPRLTHNTGELFF	TRBV9	TRBJ2-2	-	-
TGTGCCAGCTCACTAGCGGGATCCTACAATGAGCAGTTCTTC	CASSLAGSYNEQFF	TRBV27	TRBJ2-1	TRBD2	once
TGCGCCAGCGTTGAGCTAGCGGGACCGTCCTACGAGCAGTACTTC	CASVELAGPSYEQYF	TRBV10-2	TRBJ2-7	TRBD2	-
TGTGCCAGCAGTTTAGTTCAGGAGAACACTGAAGCTTTCTTT	CASSLVQENTEAFF	TRBV28	TRBJ1-1	-	-
TGCGCCAGCAGCGCTTTCCTTGGGACTGGGGAGCTGTTTTTT	CASSAFLGTGELFF	TRBV10-2	TRBJ2-2	-	few
TGTGCCTGGAGTGCCTCCGGGGCCTATAATTCACCCCTCCACTTT	CAWSASGAYNSPLHF	TRBV30	TRBJ1-6	-	-
TGTGCCAGCAGTTTAGAAGGCAGGGGGCACTATGGCTACACCTTC	CASSLEGRGHYGYTF	TRBV27	TRBJ1-2	TRBD1	few
TGTGCCAGCAGTTTTAGGGGGTCCTACGAGCAGTACTTC	CASSFRGSYEQYF	TRBV28	TRBJ2-7	-	-
TGTGCCAGCAGCTTAGATTTGAGGTTCTACGAGCAGTACTTC	CASSLDLRFYEQYF	TRBV11-2	TRBJ2-7	-	-
TGTGCCAGCAGCCCTCCAGGAGGACAGACCGGGGAGCTGTTTTTT	CASSPPGGQTGELFF	TRBV7-9	TRBJ2-2	-	few
TGTGCCAGCAGCTTGGCAGCCTCGGGAGGGGCCAACGTCCTGACTTTC	CASSLAASGGANVLTF	TRBV7-2	TRBJ2-6	-	few
TGCGCCAGCAGCTTGGTCGTCCGCGGGAGGCAGTACAATGAGCAGTTCTTC	CASSLVVRGRQYNEQFF	TRBV5-1	TRBJ2-1	TRBD2	-
TGTGCCAGCAGCCCCCTTCTCCGGGACAACAATGAGCAGTTCTTC	CASSPLLRDNNEQFF	TRBV7-9	TRBJ2-1	-	-
TGCGCCAGCAGCGACCGGGACAGGGCGGTAGATACGCAGTATTTT	CASSDRDRAVDTQYF	TRBV4-1	TRBJ2-3	TRBD1	-
TGTGCCAGCAGCCAAGATACGGGGAGAAGGTCCAAAAACATTCAGTACTTC	CASSQDTGRRSKNIQYF	TRBV3-1/TRBV3-2	TRBJ2-4	-	-
TGTGCCAGCAGCCAAAAAGGTAGCGATGGCTACACCTTC	CASSQKGSDGYTF	TRBV21-1	TRBJ1-2	-	-
TGTGCCTGGAGTTCTCCACACAGGGGGCTGTACGAGCAGTACTTC	CAWSSPHRGLYEQYF	TRBV30	TRBJ2-7	TRBD1	-
TGTGCCAGCTCACCACCGGCTAGCGGGAGGGCATGGTCGGAGCAGTTCTTC	CASSPPASGRAWSEQFF	TRBV18	TRBJ2-1	TRBD2	-
TGTGCCAGCAGCGATCCGGGGGGCTCTGGAAACACCATATATTTT	CASSDPGGSGNTIYF	TRBV5-6	TRBJ1-3	-	-
TGTGCCAGCAGTGAAGCGGTCCGGGGACTAGCGGAAAAGAGCTCCTACGAGCAGTACTTC	CASSEAVRGLAEKSSYEQYF	TRBV6-1	TRBJ2-7	TRBD2	-
TGTGCCAGCAGCACAGCCACCCAGTCCCTATCCTACGAGCAGTACTTC	CASSTATQSLSYEQYF	TRBV13	TRBJ2-7	-	-
TGTGCCAGCAGCATCCCCGGGACAGGGGGCGCGAACTATGGCTACACCTTC	CASSIPGTGGANYGYTF	TRBV5-6	TRBJ1-2	TRBD1	-
TGTGCCAGTAGTATAGATGCTAGCGGGGCCTACAATGAGCAGTTCTTC	CASSIDASGAYNEQFF	TRBV19	TRBJ2-1	TRBD2	few
TGTGCCAGCAGTCGCCCACCCCTATACTACGAGCAGTACTTC	CASSRPPLYYEQYF	TRBV27	TRBJ2-7	-	once
TGTGCCAGCATCGTCAGGGGCAGCGGTGAGCAGTTCTTC	CASIVRGSGEQFF	TRBV12-3/TRBV12-4	TRBJ2-1	-	-
TGTGCCAGCAGTGCGGGACTTTTTACGGAGACCCAGTACTTC	CASSAGLFTETQYF	TRBV2	TRBJ2-5	-	-
TGTGCCAGCAGCTTGGCCCGGAGTTACGAGCAGTACTTC	CASSLARSYEQYF	TRBV5-6	TRBJ2-7	-	-
TGTGCTAGCAGCTCAGGGAGGGCAGCCTACAATGAGCAGTTCTTC	CASSSGRAAYNEQFF	TRBV7-7	TRBJ2-1	TRBD2	-
TGTGCCAGCAGCCAGCACCGTGAACCAGCCTACGAGCAGTACTTC	CASSQHREPAYEQYF	TRBV3-1/TRBV3-2	TRBJ2-7	-	-
TGCGCCAGCAGCGGAGTCTATGGGCAAGAGACCCAGTACTTC	CASSGVYGQETQYF	TRBV5-1	TRBJ2-5	-	-
TGTGCCAGCACGACCTTGGGGACAGGTTCCCTCCTAGGCTATGGCTACACCTTC	CASTTLGTGSLLGYGYTF	TRBV28	TRBJ1-2	TRBD1	-
TGTGCCGGCCGCAGCGGTTCCTACAATGAGCAGTTCTTC	CAGRSGSYNEQFF	TRBV2	TRBJ2-1	-	-
TGTGCCAGCAGCCCTCGACAGGCCGATAACTATGGCTACACCTTC	CASSPRQADNYGYTF	TRBV11-1	TRBJ1-2	-	-
TGTGCCAGCAGACAGGGGCTCTACCCCCAGCATTTT	CASRQGLYPQHF	TRBV2	TRBJ1-5	TRBD1	-
TGTGCCAGCAAAAGGACGACAGGGGTGGGCGACGGTACGCAGTATTTT	CASKRTTGVGDGTQYF	TRBV6-6	TRBJ2-3	TRBD1	-
TGCGCCAGCAGCTTGAGGGGAACTAATGAAAAACTGTTTTTT	CASSLRGTNEKLFF	TRBV5-1	TRBJ1-4	-	-
TGTGCCAGCAGCGCCGGGTCTACACGAGGGCACGAGCAGTACTTC	CASSAGSTRGHEQYF	TRBV6-5	TRBJ2-7	-	-
TGTGCCAGCAGCGTAGATCCAGATAGCAATCAGCCCCAGCATTTT	CASSVDPDSNQPQHF	TRBV9	TRBJ1-5	-	-
TGTGCCAGTAGTATGCTCGGGAGAGCCACAGATACGCAGTATTTT	CASSMLGRATDTQYF	TRBV19	TRBJ2-3	-	once
TGTGCCAGCAGTAGCGTCTCCTACGAGCAGTACTTC	CASSSVSYEQYF	TRBV6-5	TRBJ2-7	-	-
TGCAGTGCTAGTCCACAGTTGAACACTGAAGCTTTCTTT	CSASPQLNTEAFF	TRBV20-1	TRBJ1-1	-	-
TGTGCCAGCAGTTTAGTGGGAGGGGAGACCCAGTACTTC	CASSLVGGETQYF	TRBV6-6	TRBJ2-5	TRBD2	-
TGCGCCAGCAGCCACTCTAGCGGGAGTAGGAATGAGCAGTTCTTC	CASSHSSGSRNEQFF	TRBV4-1	TRBJ2-1	TRBD2	-
TGCGCCAGCAGCTTGGACTCTCTGTGGGACATTCAGTACTTC	CASSLDSLWDIQYF	TRBV10-1	TRBJ2-4	-	-
TGCGCCAGCAGCCAAGGAGCGGGTCCCATGGAGCAGTTCTTC	CASSQGAGPMEQFF	TRBV4-1	TRBJ2-1	-	few
TGTGCCACCAGCCCACGGTCAGGGCCGACCTACGAGCAGTACTTC	CATSPRSGPTYEQYF	TRBV15	TRBJ2-7	-	-
TGTGCCAGCAGTGAAGCTCGACAGGGGGCGAAAACCGGGGAGCTGTTTTTT	CASSEARQGAKTGELFF	TRBV2	TRBJ2-2	TRBD1	-
TGTGCCAGTAAAAAGACAGGGGGCGGGCTCTCAAATGAAAAACTGTTTTTT	CASKKTGGGLSNEKLFF	TRBV19	TRBJ1-4	TRBD1	-